This T cell receptor beta chain was retrieved from a study of CXCR3-negative and CXCR3-positive naive CD8 T cells. Of note for this clonotype: The antigen is unknown.

Overall study results and limits: The study found more hydrophobic TRB CDR3s in CXCR3-positive naive cells than in CXCR3-negative naive cells. Comparably high diversity marked both naive subsets, whereas memory CD8+ cells had much lower diversity. Fresh PBMCs were used in most assays, and CXCR3 expression partially decreased after cryopreservation.

Researchers prepared the TRB cDNA libraries using 5' RACE with UMI labels. From the 5' RACE reads, TCRdb lists one entry per CDR3 protein and no DNA. Seen in this sample are about 89,000 distinct CDR3 sequences; the ten most common clones hold approximately 0.54%. CD8+ T cell subsets were each sorted in triplicate, around 270,000 cells apiece. The germline gives CDR1 MDHEN, CDR2 SYDVKM. The CDR3 length is 11 residues. The sequencing input was naive CXCR3+ CD8+ T cells from blood. Specified subset: CD45RO-CCR7+CD27+CD95- naive CD8+ T cells expressing CXCR3 (TNR3+). The receptor was derived from a human donor in good health. Some clones in this sample may be carry-over from other donors' samples. The rearrangement joins TRBV28 to TRBJ2-7; there is no DNA to check the TCRdb D call of TRBD1. The CDR3 sequence: CASSFGQVAYF.